This entry is about one T cell receptor (beta chain). The CDR3 has 15 residues. Trimming cost V 3 bases and J 1 base, with 12 bases left between them. Germline CDR1 PRHDT, CDR2 FYEKMQ (reference sequence). This record belongs to a study of technical replicates of blood from a few donors. TCRdb keeps only in-frame clones here, not all; method: immunoSEQ multiplex PCR. This table has more than 55,000 clones, roughly nine tenths appearing once. The chain has TRBV13 and TRBJ1-1; D not certain. The sequence derives from a human donor in good health. Some clones in this sample may be carry-over from other donors' samples. Source material: PBMCs. The CDR3 DNA is TGTGCCAGCAGCTTTGGAAGGACTCCGAACACTGAAGCTTTCTTT. Its protein is CASSFGRTPNTEAFF.